These 28 T cell receptor beta chains came from one sample sequenced in a study of spatial heterogeneity in lung cancer (dated by TCRdb to between 2018 and 2020). The receptor library was made with 5' RACE. The run used a NextSeq 500. TCRdb passed the public sequencing reads through fastp at Q25 and MiXCR, retaining productive beta sequences. Rows merge per CDR3 protein into single entries with the most common DNA and genes. This sample is represented by around 66,000 distinct CDR3 sequences; approximately 6% of them were singletons. The top ten clones comprise under 15% of the sample. The time point label here, explained by the study, means: sample taken at primary tumor resection. This material consisted of PBMCs, taken at surgery. The receptors derive from a female donor with early-stage non-small cell lung cancer.

This clonotype was observed at least ten times. The V and J genes are TRBV5-1 and TRBJ2-3, with 8 bases that match TRBD2. This CDR3 region has 16 residues. J was trimmed by 4 bases and V by 3 bases; bases with no gene match: 10. Germline lookup yields CDR1 SGHRS and CDR2 YFSETQ. DNA for the CDR3: TGCGCCAGCAGCTGGGGGACTAGTGGAGCGTCAGATACGCAGTATTTT. This translates into CASSWGTSGASDTQYF. The entire variable domain, with the rest obtained from reference TRBV5-1 and TRBJ2-3, is as follows: KAGVTQTPRYLIKTRGQQVTLSCSPISGHRSVSWYQQTPGQGLQFLFEYFSETQRNKGNFPGRFSGRQFSNSRSEMNVSTLELGDSALYLCASSWGTSGASDTQYFGPGTRLTVL.

This clonotype turned up a few times. Given a much more abundant clone one base away, this may be a read error. The V call is TRBV5-6, the J call TRBJ2-6; D is possibly TRBD2 (6 bases). The germline CDR1 and CDR2 sequences are SGHDT and YYEEEE. This CDR3 spans 14 amino acids. Written as DNA, the CDR3 is TGTACCAGCAGCTTGGCCGGGACTGATAACGTCCTGACTTTC. It translates to CTSSLAGTDNVLTF.

The sample holds many counts of this clonotype. This sequence joins TRBV3-1 and TRBJ1-5; unclear D gene. Germline V lookup: CDR1 LGHDT, CDR2 YNNKEL (reference sequence). V was trimmed by 3 bases and J by 3 bases, leaving 9 bases between them. The CDR3 has 14 residues. CDR3 amino acids: CASSQGGDNQPQHF. The CDR3 coding sequence is TGTGCCAGCAGCCAGGGCGGTGACAATCAGCCCCAGCATTTT.

This clonotype was recorded at least ten times. V gene TRBV12-3 or TRBV12-4 combines with J gene TRBJ2-2; either TRBD1 or TRBD2 may fit D (5 bases each). This CDR3 region has 16 residues. Trimming pared 4 bases from V and 2 bases from J, leaving 14 bases between. CDR3 DNA sequence: TGTGCCAGCAGTTATGGTACCGGGGCTAACACCGGGGAGCTGTTTTTT. Its translation is CASSYGTGANTGELFF.

The genes are TRBV6-5 and TRBJ2-7; TRBD1 matches 9 bases. This CDR3 has 17 amino acids. J lost 1 base, V lost 6 bases, and 13 bases had no gene match. The germline V gene has CDR1 MNHEY and CDR2 SVGAGI. For the CDR3, the DNA is TGTGCCAGCAGATACCCCCCTGGGACAGGGTTATCCTACGAGCAGTACTTC. It is translated as CASRYPPGTGLSYEQYF.

This clonotype was counted many times. The chain combines TRBV12-3 or TRBV12-4 with TRBJ1-5; D gene ambiguous. The CDR3 is 15 residues long. V was clipped by 3 bases and J by 4 bases, with 13 bases between them. CDR3 loop: CASSFGTLNNQPQHF. CDR3 sequence (DNA): TGTGCCAGCAGTTTTGGTACTCTTAATAATCAGCCCCAGCATTTT.

The chain couples TRBV20-1 to TRBJ2-7; no definite D call. V lost 0 bases, J lost 3 bases, and 12 bases lay in between. The CDR3 runs 14 residues. CDR1 and CDR2 (germline): DFQATT, SNEGSKA (reference sequence). Here the CDR3 DNA reads TGCAGTGCTAGAGATCTTCGATGGAGCTACGAGCAGTACTTC. Translating it yields CSARDLRWSYEQYF.

This clonotype was seen repeatedly, ten times or more. The genes are TRBV6-2 or TRBV6-3 and TRBJ2-5; D tentatively fits TRBD1 or TRBD2 (6 bases each). Germline CDR1 MNHEY, CDR2 SVGEGT. CDR3 length equals 14 residues. Trimming shortened V by 5 bases and J by 2 bases, and 12 bases separated the two germline ends. The CDR3 region has the DNA TGTGCCAGCAGTCAGTCGGGGGCTCAAGAGACCCAGTACTTC. The encoded protein is CASSQSGAQETQYF.

This clonotype was recorded at least ten times. The chain is built from TRBV7-2 and TRBJ1-1, with D tentatively TRBD1 (6 bases). CDR3 length: 17 amino acids. Germline values: CDR1 SGHTA, CDR2 FQGNSA. V was cut by 2 bases and J by 9 bases, with 25 bases left in between. CDR3 sequence (DNA): TGTGCCAGCAGCTTATTATACGCGGGGGGGAGACAGGCTCAAGCTTTCTTT. It is translated as CASSLLYAGGRQAQAFF.

There are a few counts of this clonotype. CDR3 amino acids: CASSVAGASNQPQHF. The CDR3 DNA reads TGTGCCAGCAGCGTAGCAGGGGCCAGCAATCAGCCCCAGCATTTT. The genes are TRBV9 and TRBJ1-5; D perhaps matches TRBD1 (6 bases). CDR3 size: 15 residues. In germline, CDR1 is SGDLS, CDR2 YYNGEE. V lost 0 bases, J lost 1 base, and 8 bases lay in between. Supplemented by reference TRBV9 and TRBJ1-5, the full variable domain reads DSGVTQTPKHLITATGQRVTLRCSPRSGDLSVYWYQQSLDQGLQFLIQYYNGEERAKGNILERFSAQQFPDLHSELNLSSLELGDSALYFCASSVAGASNQPQHFGDGTRLSIL.

The V call is TRBV28, the J call TRBJ1-1, with D possibly TRBD1 on 5 matching bases. Trimming removed 5 bases from V and 6 bases from J, with 10 bases in between. Germline V gene data show CDR1 as MDHEN and CDR2 as SYDVKM. The CDR3 has 12 amino acids. The CDR3: CASSEGLPEAFF. The CDR3 nucleotides are TGTGCCAGCAGTGAGGGGTTACCTGAAGCTTTCTTT.

This clonotype was recorded many times. The V gene is TRBV28, the J gene TRBJ2-4; 13 bases match TRBD2. With 11 bases clipped from V and 0 bases from J, the junction kept 10 bases outside the gene matches. The CDR3 has 17 amino acids. Germline-derived CDR1 and CDR2 are MDHEN and SYDVKM. The CDR3 protein is CARRLAGGRLAKNIQYF. In nucleotides, the CDR3 is TGTGCCCGCCGACTAGCGGGAGGTCGGCTAGCCAAAAACATTCAGTACTTC.

This clonotype was seen ten or more times. V usage is TRBV15 and J usage is TRBJ2-3; D might be TRBD1 (6 bases). CDR3 size: 14 residues. V lost 2 bases, J lost 3 bases, and 9 bases lay in between. Germline V gene lookup returns CDR1 LNHNV and CDR2 YYDKDF (reference sequence). CDR3 coding DNA: TGTGCCACCAGCAGAACAGGACAGACAGATACGCAGTATTTT. Translation: CATSRTGQTDTQYF.

This clonotype occurred a few times. The genes are TRBV3-1 and TRBJ2-4; D is perhaps TRBD1 (6 bases). The CDR3 contains 13 residues. Per germline, CDR1 LGHDT and CDR2 YNNKEL (reference sequence). The V gene lost 4 bases and the J gene lost 2 bases, with 6 bases spanning the gap. CDR3 sequence reads: CASSRDTKNIQYF. The CDR3, as DNA: TGTGCCAGCAGCCGGGACACCAAAAACATTCAGTACTTC.

This clonotype was detected many times. The CDR3 region is CSARAGGNMNTEAFF. In DNA, the CDR3 is TGCAGTGCCAGGGCGGGAGGGAATATGAACACTGAAGCTTTCTTT. This chain uses TRBV20-1 with TRBJ1-1; TRBD1 is a possible D gene (5 bases). Trimming took 6 bases from V and 0 from J, leaving 17 bases between them. Germline assignment: CDR1 DFQATT and CDR2 SNEGSKA (reference sequence). This CDR3 contains 15 residues.

There are many counts of this clonotype. The chain recombines TRBV7-6 with TRBJ2-7; 8 nucleotides align to TRBD2. The CDR3 spans 15 residues. Germline V gives CDR1 SGHVS, CDR2 FNYEAQ. The ends lost 1 base at V and 0 bases at J; junction bases unmatched: 2. DNA of the CDR3: TGTGCCAGCAGCTTAGGAGGGACTAGCTCCTACGAGCAGTACTTC. Protein product: CASSLGGTSSYEQYF.

The J gene is TRBJ2-4, the V gene TRBV11-2, with D unresolved. V lost 4 bases and J lost 0, with 13 bases in between. Germline V lookup: CDR1 SGHAT, CDR2 FQNNGV. There are 16 residues in the CDR3. The CDR3 DNA is TGTGCCAGCAGCTCCCTCCGAGTTCTAGCCAAAAACATTCAGTACTTC. Translating gives CASSSLRVLAKNIQYF.

At least ten counts were recorded for this clonotype. The V call is TRBV7-2, the J call TRBJ2-4; D possibly corresponds to TRBD2 (6 bases). Germline values: CDR1 SGHTA, CDR2 FQGNSA. V dropped 5 bases and J dropped 6 bases, with 20 bases sitting between them. The CDR3 extends over 16 amino acids. Here the CDR3 reads CASSPSRGPGRNIQYF. DNA of the CDR3: TGTGCCAGCAGCCCATCCCGGGGACCCGGGAGAAACATTCAGTACTTC.

This clonotype has ten or more counts. The J gene is TRBJ2-2, the V gene TRBV6-5, with 7 bases aligning to TRBD2. V was pared by 5 bases and J by 2 bases, with 2 bases of the junction left unmatched. CDR1 is MNHEY, CDR2 SVGAGI, per germline. This CDR3 spans 14 amino acids. CDR3 region: CASSRDYNTGELFF. In nucleotides, the CDR3 is TGTGCCAGCAGTAGGGACTATAACACCGGGGAGCTGTTTTTT.

This clonotype appeared many times. J is TRBJ2-7 and V is TRBV5-6; TRBD1 or TRBD2 may be the D gene (5 bases each). This CDR3 comprises 14 residues. The germline V gene has CDR1 SGHDT and CDR2 YYEEEE. V was clipped by 4 bases and J by 4 bases, with 15 bases between them. CDR3 sequence reads: CASSPSGAGYEQYV. The CDR3 bases are TGTGCCAGCAGCCCTTCCGGGGCGGGTTACGAGCAGTACGTC.

This clonotype has ten or more counts. The V gene is TRBV12-5, the J gene TRBJ2-1, with D perhaps TRBD2 (6 bases). CDR1 LGHNT and CDR2 FRNRAP come from the germline V gene. The V end was cut by 0 bases, the J end by 0 bases, with 9 bases between. This CDR3 has 16 residues. The CDR3 bases are TGTGCTAGTGGTTTGGTACTCGGGGGCTCCTACAATGAGCAGTTCTTC. This encodes CASGLVLGGSYNEQFF.

The chain has TRBV20-1 and TRBJ1-2, with TRBD1 matching 7 bases. The CDR3 loop spans 14 amino acids. The J segment lost 6 bases and the V segment lost 2 bases, leaving 9 bases of the junction unmatched. Germline loops: CDR1 DFQATT, CDR2 SNEGSKA (reference sequence). In DNA form, the CDR3 reads TGCAGTGCTAGATCCGACAGGGTAGAGGATGGCTACACCTTC. Translating gives CSARSDRVEDGYTF.

This clonotype was detected only a few times. This CDR3 is CASMEGWAYTEAFF. The CDR3 nucleotides are TGTGCCAGTATGGAGGGATGGGCTTACACTGAAGCTTTCTTT. The chain couples TRBV19 to TRBJ1-1; no reliable D call. Trimming removed 7 bases from V and 3 bases from J, with 15 bases in between. The CDR3 is made up of 14 amino acids. From germline, CDR1 is LNHDA and CDR2 SQIVND (reference sequence).

This clonotype showed up many times. The rearrangement uses TRBV18 and TRBJ1-5, with D uncertain. Germline CDR1 reads KGHSH; CDR2 reads LQKENI. Trimming left V 2 bases short and J 0 bases short, with 5 bases between. This CDR3 is 14 amino acids long. The CDR3 reads CASSPYGSNQPQHF. As DNA, the CDR3 is TGTGCCAGCTCACCATACGGTAGCAATCAGCCCCAGCATTTT.

Within the sample, this clonotype is large. This chain uses TRBV5-1 with TRBJ1-1; no reliable D call. The V gene's germline CDR1 is SGHRS and CDR2 YFSETQ. The CDR3 runs 12 residues. Trimming removed 5 bases at V and 1 base at J, with 6 bases between. CDR3 region: CASRSENTEAFF. Written as DNA, the CDR3 is TGCGCCAGCAGGTCCGAGAACACTGAAGCTTTCTTT.

This clonotype showed up just a few times. The V call is TRBV15, the J call TRBJ2-1, with 7 bases aligning to TRBD1. Unmatched junction bases numbered 5, after V lost 1 base and J lost 5 bases. Germline assignment: CDR1 LNHNV and CDR2 YYDKDF (reference sequence). CDR3 length: 15 amino acids. The DNA for the CDR3 is TGTGCCACCAGCAGAGCGGGACAGAGGAACAATGAGCAGTTCTTC. Protein: CATSRAGQRNNEQFF.

This clonotype was observed many times. V and J are TRBV7-9 and TRBJ1-4; D may be TRBD1 (5 bases). This CDR3 has 15 residues. Germline assignment: CDR1 SEHNR and CDR2 FQNEAQ (reference sequence). The V end was cut by 5 bases, the J end by 7 bases, with 17 bases between. The CDR3 loop is CASSPFPERGEKLFF. Here the CDR3 DNA reads TGTGCCAGCAGCCCATTTCCCGAGAGGGGTGAAAAACTGTTTTTT.

The V call is TRBV10-3, the J call TRBJ1-1, with TRBD1 identical over 9 bases. Trimming removed 5 bases from V and 1 base from J; junction bases left unmatched: 5. The germline V gene encodes CDR1 ENHRY and CDR2 SYGVKD. The CDR3 is 15 amino acids. This CDR3 is CAISKTGQGNTEAFF. As DNA, the CDR3 is TGTGCCATCAGTAAAACGGGACAGGGGAACACTGAAGCTTTCTTT.